Here is one T cell receptor beta chain with its context. The antigen is unknown. Primers: 60 Vbeta forward and 13 Jbeta reverse. Libraries were prepared by immunoSEQ multiplex PCR; TCRdb keeps only in-frame clonotypes and omits some of them. The sample's table shows 70,000 to 100,000 clones. This entry comes from a study of cytomegalovirus exposure and HLA in healthy donors. Study-wide findings and caveats: Follow-up analysis later connected one missense variant in DCLRE1C with trimming of TCR beta V- and J-genes. The study found most TCR sequences rare, yet found some public TCRs in many donors.

Unmatched junction bases numbered 8, after V lost 5 bases and J lost 5 bases. The CDR3 is made up of 14 amino acids. Germline assignment: CDR1 SGHDT and CDR2 YYEEEE. The chain employs TRBV5-6 and TRBJ1-1; 8 bases align to TRBD1. The sequenced material came from PBMCs. The TCR was taken from a girl aged 5-17 years in good health and CMV-seropositive. In DNA form, the CDR3 reads TGTGCCAGCAGGCGTCAGGGGGCTGGGACTGAAGCTTTCTTT. This codes for CASRRQGAGTEAFF. Drawing the rest from reference TRBV5-6 and TRBJ1-1, the complete variable domain is DAGVTQSPTHLIKTRGQQVTLRCSPKSGHDTVSWYQQALGQGPQFIFQYYEEEERQRGNFPDRFSGHQFPNYSSELNVNALLLGDSALYLCASRRQGAGTEAFFGQGTRLTVV.